The 32 T cell receptor beta chains listed next were all sequenced from one sample in a study of T-cell reconstitution after alpha-beta-depleted transplantation in children. During its preparation, the TCRbeta library received unique molecular identifiers. TCRdb reprocessed the PCR reads with MiXCR, giving one entry per CDR3 protein. The table lists around 380,000 distinct CDR3 sequences, 11% of them singletons. The sequencing here drew on PBMCs from the stem cell graft donor, taken from the stem cell graft. The receptors were gathered from a human donor who donated a stem cell graft to a child with acute myeloid leukemia.

V usage is TRBV7-8 and J usage is TRBJ2-7; TRBD2 matches at 10 bases. The junction had 7 bases not matched to a gene; V was cut back by 2 bases and J by 3 bases. This CDR3 comprises 16 residues. From germline, CDR1 is SGHVS and CDR2 FQNEAQ. The CDR3 loop reads CASSLSIAGGGYEQYF. The CDR3 bases are TGTGCCAGCAGCTTAAGTATAGCGGGGGGAGGCTACGAGCAGTACTTC.

This clonotype was seen a handful of times. J is TRBJ1-2 and V is TRBV18, with 11 positions matching TRBD1. Per germline, CDR1 KGHSH and CDR2 LQKENI. The V and J ends lost 2 bases and 7 bases, in that order; junction bases with no gene match: 3. This CDR3 spans 14 amino acids. CDR3 protein: CASSPGQGAGGYTF. The CDR3 region has the DNA TGTGCCAGCTCACCAGGACAGGGGGCTGGTGGCTACACCTTC. The full variable domain, rest sourced from reference TRBV18 and TRBJ1-2, is NAGVMQNPRHLVRRRGQEARLRCSPMKGHSHVYWYRQLPEEGLKFMVYLQKENIIDESGMPKERFSAEFPKEGPSILRIQQVVRGDSAAYFCASSPGQGAGGYTFGSGTRLTVV.

The table lists this clonotype with a few counts. This chain uses TRBV7-2 with TRBJ2-7; D remains unclear. V dropped 1 base and J dropped 6 bases, with 10 bases sitting between them. CDR1 and CDR2 from the germline V gene are SGHTA and FQGNSA. The CDR3 is 13 residues long. CDR3 region: CASSLGAHLEQYF. In DNA form, the CDR3 reads TGTGCCAGCAGCTTAGGGGCCCACCTCGAGCAGTACTTC.

This clonotype was counted ten times or more. The J gene is TRBJ2-3, the V gene TRBV20-1; D remains ambiguous. The CDR3 is 16 residues long. V lost 3 bases to trimming and J lost 0 bases, with 16 bases between them. Germline assignment: CDR1 DFQATT and CDR2 SNEGSKA (reference sequence). CDR3 region: CSASWLAFSSTDTQYF. In DNA, the CDR3 is TGCAGTGCTAGTTGGTTAGCATTTTCTAGCACAGATACGCAGTATTTT.

The gene calls are TRBV7-2 and TRBJ2-7, with D maybe TRBD1 (5 bases). The length of the CDR3 is 13 residues. CDR1 is SGHTA and CDR2 is FQGNSA in the germline V gene. Between the trimmed V and J ends, which lost 3 bases and 0 bases, there was a span of 6 bases. The CDR3 DNA reads as TGTGCCAGCAGCTTGACAGCCTCCTACGAGCAGTACTTC. This encodes CASSLTASYEQYF. The whole variable domain, filled in from reference TRBV7-2 and TRBJ2-7, reads GAGVSQSPSNKVTEKGKDVELRCDPISGHTALYWYRQSLGQGLEFLIYFQGNSAPDKSGLPSDRFSAERTGGSVSTLTIQRTQQEDSAVYLCASSLTASYEQYFGPGTRLTVT.

This clonotype was seen a few times. The chain links TRBV6-2 or TRBV6-3 to TRBJ2-7; 16 positions agree with TRBD2. Trimming took 1 base from V and 2 from J; bases not matched to a gene: 5. Germline V CDR1 and CDR2: MNHEY, SVGEGT. This CDR3 is 18 amino acids long. The DNA of the CDR3 is TGTGCCAGCAGTTACTGGGGACTAGCGGGAGGGCCGGCCTACGAGCAGTACTTC. Its translation is CASSYWGLAGGPAYEQYF.

The table lists this clonotype with a few counts. The chain is built from TRBV20-1 and TRBJ2-7; the D gene is possibly TRBD2 (5 bases). This CDR3 has 16 residues. The V gene's germline CDR1 is DFQATT and CDR2 SNEGSKA (reference sequence). Trimming shortened V by 0 bases and J by 4 bases, and 19 bases separated the two germline ends. The CDR3 is CSARDLRGSRFYEQYF. The CDR3 DNA reads as TGCAGTGCTAGAGATCTTCGTGGGAGTAGATTTTACGAGCAGTACTTC.

Many counts were recorded for this clonotype. The chain is built from TRBV19 and TRBJ2-2; possible D gene TRBD1, 5 bases. Germline loops: CDR1 LNHDA, CDR2 SQIVND (reference sequence). This CDR3 contains 13 residues. V lost 5 bases to trimming and J lost 7 bases, with 11 bases between them. CDR3 sequence reads: CASSWQGGGELFF. The CDR3, as DNA: TGTGCCAGTAGTTGGCAGGGCGGCGGGGAGCTGTTTTTT.

At least ten counts were recorded for this clonotype. The chain carries TRBV7-3 and TRBJ1-6, with no clear D. Trimming took off 4 bases at V and 7 bases at J, with 8 bases between the two ends. This CDR3 is 13 amino acids long. Germline-derived CDR1 and CDR2 are SGHTA and FQGTGA. CDR3 region: CASSSVANSPLHF. CDR3 coding DNA: TGTGCCAGCAGCTCAGTAGCAAATTCACCCCTCCACTTT.

This clonotype has at least ten counts. The V gene is TRBV10-3, the J gene TRBJ1-4, with D possibly matching TRBD1 (6 bases). This CDR3 has 15 residues. Germline V gene data show CDR1 as ENHRY and CDR2 as SYGVKD. V was pared by 3 bases and J by 0 bases, with 8 bases between. CDR3 sequence reads: CAISDQGTTNEKLFF. The CDR3 coding sequence is TGTGCCATCAGTGACCAGGGGACAACTAATGAAAAACTGTTTTTT.

This clonotype was recorded at least ten times. V gene TRBV5-1 combines with J gene TRBJ2-1; possibly TRBD1 for D (6 bases). Between the trimmed V and J ends, which lost 4 bases and 0 bases, there was a span of 14 bases. CDR1 is SGHRS and CDR2 is YFSETQ in the germline V gene. The CDR3 is made up of 16 amino acids. CDR3 coding DNA: TGCGCCAGCAGCCCCGCAGGGACACGCTCCTACAATGAGCAGTTCTTC. As protein: CASSPAGTRSYNEQFF. Variable domain in full (rest from reference TRBV5-1 and TRBJ2-1): KAGVTQTPRYLIKTRGQQVTLSCSPISGHRSVSWYQQTPGQGLQFLFEYFSETQRNKGNFPGRFSGRQFSNSRSEMNVSTLELGDSALYLCASSPAGTRSYNEQFFGPGTRLTVL.

The chain is built from TRBV5-4 and TRBJ2-1; tentatively, D is TRBD1 (6 bases). The CDR3 covers 17 residues. Germline V gene sequence: CDR1 SGHNT, CDR2 YYREEE (reference sequence). Trimming took 4 bases from V and 1 from J, leaving 18 bases between them. The CDR3 sequence: CASSILTATGSYNEQFF. The CDR3 bases are TGTGCCAGCAGCATTCTCACGGCGACAGGATCCTACAATGAGCAGTTCTTC.

The sample holds many counts of this clonotype. The J gene is TRBJ2-7, the V gene TRBV6-1; 9 bases are shared with TRBD1. V gave up 6 bases and J gave up 4 bases; unmatched junction bases: 4. CDR3 length: 13 amino acids. CDR1 and CDR2 (germline): MNHNS, SASEGT. The CDR3 sequence is CASSSDRGYEQYF. CDR3 in DNA: TGTGCCAGCAGCTCAGACAGGGGGTACGAGCAGTACTTC.

This clonotype occurred a few times. The V call is TRBV29-1, the J call TRBJ2-2; 8 bases match TRBD2. Germline values: CDR1 SQVTM, CDR2 ANQGSEA. The V segment lost 4 bases and the J segment 3 bases; nucleotides outside the gene matches: 4. CDR3 size: 14 residues. The CDR3 DNA reads TGCAGCGTTGGTCCCGGGGGGGACACCGGGGAGCTGTTTTTT. This sequence encodes CSVGPGGDTGELFF.

This chain joins TRBV10-3 and TRBJ2-5; either TRBD1 or TRBD2 may fit D (5 bases each). V lost 2 bases, J lost 8 bases, and 15 bases lay in between. This CDR3 comprises 14 residues. Germline V CDR1 and CDR2: ENHRY, SYGVKD. This CDR3 is CAISEETVRTTQYF. The CDR3 nucleotides are TGTGCCATCAGTGAGGAGACAGTCCGGACTACCCAGTACTTC.

This clonotype has a count of ten or more. The J gene is TRBJ2-5, the V gene TRBV20-1; D remains ambiguous. This CDR3 is built from 12 residues. Trimming stripped 7 bases from V and 0 bases from J, with 9 bases between. CDR1 DFQATT and CDR2 SNEGSKA come from the germline V gene (reference sequence). CDR3: CSVVKYQETQYF. The CDR3 DNA sequence: TGCAGTGTAGTAAAGTACCAAGAGACCCAGTACTTC.

The chain uses TRBV5-1 and TRBJ1-1, with TRBD1 matching over 7 bases. This CDR3 region has 17 residues. Germline trimming cut 4 bases from V and 4 bases from J; bases unmatched to any gene: 16. Germline V gives CDR1 SGHRS, CDR2 YFSETQ. The CDR3 region is CASSPIIQGLAVTEAFF. CDR3 nucleotides: TGCGCCAGCAGCCCTATAATACAGGGGCTGGCGGTCACTGAAGCTTTCTTT. Complete variable domain (other parts from reference TRBV5-1 and TRBJ1-1): KAGVTQTPRYLIKTRGQQVTLSCSPISGHRSVSWYQQTPGQGLQFLFEYFSETQRNKGNFPGRFSGRQFSNSRSEMNVSTLELGDSALYLCASSPIIQGLAVTEAFFGQGTRLTVV.

This clonotype was counted ten times or more. This chain uses TRBV10-3 with TRBJ2-6; no clear D gene. Germline CDR1 and CDR2: ENHRY and SYGVKD. CDR3 length equals 15 residues. V gave up 3 bases and J gave up 1 base, with 7 bases separating them. The CDR3 region is CAISDSKSGANVLTF. CDR3 DNA: TGTGCCATCAGTGACTCGAAATCTGGGGCCAACGTCCTGACTTTC.

This clonotype was seen only a few times. The gene calls are TRBV5-1 and TRBJ2-1; 10 bases match TRBD2. CDR1 and CDR2 from the germline V gene are SGHRS and YFSETQ. The CDR3 extends over 16 amino acids. V was clipped by 4 bases and J by 3 bases; unmatched bases: 7. CDR3 nucleotides: TGCGCCAGCAGCCTCTTCCTAGCGGGAGACTACAATGAGCAGTTCTTC. Its protein product is CASSLFLAGDYNEQFF.

This clonotype has a handful of counts. The CDR3 protein is CSASPLTQGRGKSPLHF. CDR3 sequence (DNA): TGCAGTGCTAGCCCCTTGACCCAAGGCAGGGGCAAGTCACCCCTCCACTTT. This rearrangement joins TRBV20-1 to TRBJ1-6; D is possibly TRBD1 (6 bases). The V end lost 3 bases, the J end lost 10 bases, and 25 bases lay between the germline ends. The CDR3 contains 17 residues. Germline-derived CDR1 and CDR2 are DFQATT and SNEGSKA (reference sequence).

This chain uses TRBV7-2 with TRBJ2-7; D is perhaps TRBD2 (6 bases). Germline values: CDR1 SGHTA, CDR2 FQGNSA. The length of the CDR3 is 15 residues. V dropped 0 bases and J dropped 5 bases, with 14 bases sitting between them. CDR3 DNA sequence: TGTGCCAGCAGCTTAGCGTCTCTAGCGCTTAACGAGCAGTACTTC. This sequence encodes CASSLASLALNEQYF.

In its sample, this clonotype was seen many times. V and J are TRBV5-1 and TRBJ2-3, with 7 bases lining up with TRBD2. CDR1 and CDR2 from the germline V gene are SGHRS and YFSETQ. V dropped 5 bases and J dropped 3; count of bases not matched to a gene: 9. The CDR3 runs to 15 residues. This CDR3 is CASRPAGPETDTQYF. For the CDR3, the DNA is TGCGCCAGCAGACCAGCGGGGCCGGAAACAGATACGCAGTATTTT.

The rearrangement joins TRBV15 to TRBJ2-4; 14 nucleotides align to TRBD2. The V and J ends lost 5 bases and 5 bases, in that order; junction bases with no gene match: 5. The CDR3 is 16 residues long. In germline, CDR1 is LNHNV, CDR2 YYDKDF (reference sequence). The CDR3 DNA follows: TGTGCCACCAGCCCCCGACTAGCGGGGGGGGAAAACATTCAGTACTTC. Translating gives CATSPRLAGGENIQYF.

The chain uses TRBV9 and TRBJ1-1, with D unresolved. Per the germline V gene, CDR1 is SGDLS and CDR2 is YYNGEE. The germline V and J ends were trimmed by 4 bases and 0 bases, with 10 bases remaining between them. The CDR3 is made up of 14 amino acids. The DNA of the CDR3 is TGTGCCAGCAGCTCAAGGACCCTGAACACTGAAGCTTTCTTT. Its protein product is CASSSRTLNTEAFF.

The genes are TRBV6-4 and TRBJ2-1; tentative D call: TRBD2 (6 bases). CDR3 length: 19 residues. Trimming cost V 4 bases and J 0 bases, with 22 bases left between them. Germline V gene data show CDR1 as MRHNA and CDR2 as SNTAGT. The CDR3 loop reads CASSASGTGGASSYNEQFF. CDR3 bases: TGTGCCAGCAGTGCCTCCGGGACTGGCGGGGCCAGCTCCTACAATGAGCAGTTCTTC.

Notes on this clonotype: This may be a read error, as it is one base from a much larger clone. V usage is TRBV6-2 or TRBV6-3 and J usage is TRBJ2-3; TRBD2 is a possible D gene (6 bases). Germline assignment: CDR1 MNHEY and CDR2 SVGEGT. The CDR3 is 14 amino acids. DNA for the CDR3: TGTGCCAGCACCGGCGGGGCTAGCACAGATAGGCAGTATTTT. Encoded protein: CASTGGASTDRQYF.

This clonotype came up many times. CDR3 region: CAIKGSGANVLTF. CDR3 sequence (DNA): TGTGCCATCAAGGGCTCTGGGGCCAACGTCCTGACTTTC. The V gene is TRBV10-3, the J gene TRBJ2-6; D remains unclear. Germline CDR1 is ENHRY and CDR2 is SYGVKD. The CDR3 sequence is 13 residues long. V was trimmed by 7 bases and J by 0 bases, leaving 4 bases between them.

This clonotype showed up just a few times. The chain employs TRBV20-1 and TRBJ2-5; 9 bases match TRBD2. In germline, CDR1 is DFQATT, CDR2 SNEGSKA (reference sequence). The V and J ends lost 5 bases and 3 bases, in that order; junction bases with no gene match: 4. The CDR3 spans 13 residues. CDR3 residues: CSADSGREETQYF. The CDR3 DNA reads TGCAGTGCTGATAGCGGGAGAGAAGAGACCCAGTACTTC.

This clonotype has just a few counts. This chain uses TRBV7-2 with TRBJ2-3; the D gene is possibly TRBD2 (6 bases). The CDR3 length is 13 residues. V was trimmed by 5 bases and J by 6 bases, leaving 12 bases between them. In germline, CDR1 is SGHTA, CDR2 FQGNSA. CDR3: CASSIGRDDTQYF. For the CDR3, the DNA is TGTGCCAGCAGCATAGGGCGGGATGATACGCAGTATTTT.

This sequence joins TRBV20-1 and TRBJ2-4; D is undetermined. The CDR3 runs 10 residues. V was shortened by 3 bases and J by 5 bases, with 2 bases between the two germline ends. Per germline, CDR1 DFQATT and CDR2 SNEGSKA (reference sequence). CDR3 DNA sequence: TGCAGTGCTAGGGAAAACATTCAGTACTTC. The encoded protein is CSARENIQYF.

The table lists this clonotype with a few counts. The chain has TRBV20-1 and TRBJ2-3, with D uncertain. The CDR3 loop spans 15 amino acids. V was pared by 2 bases and J by 2 bases, with 14 bases between. Looked up from germline, CDR1 is DFQATT and CDR2 is SNEGSKA (reference sequence). The CDR3 protein is CSARNPRQDTDTQYF. The DNA of the CDR3 is TGCAGTGCTAGAAATCCGAGGCAGGACACAGATACGCAGTATTTT.

The chain uses TRBV5-6 and TRBJ1-2; D gene uncertain. The CDR3 totals 14 residues. The germline V gene encodes CDR1 SGHDT and CDR2 YYEEEE. V was shortened by 1 base and J by 2 bases, with 9 bases between the two germline ends. The CDR3 loop is CASSLPRKNYGYTF. In nucleotides, the CDR3 is TGTGCCAGCAGCTTGCCACGGAAAAACTATGGCTACACCTTC.